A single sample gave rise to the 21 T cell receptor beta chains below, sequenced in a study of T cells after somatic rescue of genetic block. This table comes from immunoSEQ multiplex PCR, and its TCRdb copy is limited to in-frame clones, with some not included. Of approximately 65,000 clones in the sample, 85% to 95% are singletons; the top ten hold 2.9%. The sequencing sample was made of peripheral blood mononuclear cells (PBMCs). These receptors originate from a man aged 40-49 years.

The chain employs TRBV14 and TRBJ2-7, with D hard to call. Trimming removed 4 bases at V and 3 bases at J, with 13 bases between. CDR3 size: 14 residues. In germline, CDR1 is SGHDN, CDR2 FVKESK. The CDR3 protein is CASSLSAAYYEQYF. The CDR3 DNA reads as TGTGCCAGCAGCCTTTCGGCAGCTTACTACGAGCAGTACTTC.

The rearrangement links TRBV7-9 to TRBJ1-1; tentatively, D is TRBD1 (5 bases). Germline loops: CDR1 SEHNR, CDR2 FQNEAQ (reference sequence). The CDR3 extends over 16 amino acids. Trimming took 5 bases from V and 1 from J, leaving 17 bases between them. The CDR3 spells CASSPGGGRWNTEAFF. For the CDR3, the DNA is TGTGCCAGCAGCCCAGGCGGGGGAAGGTGGAACACTGAAGCTTTCTTT.

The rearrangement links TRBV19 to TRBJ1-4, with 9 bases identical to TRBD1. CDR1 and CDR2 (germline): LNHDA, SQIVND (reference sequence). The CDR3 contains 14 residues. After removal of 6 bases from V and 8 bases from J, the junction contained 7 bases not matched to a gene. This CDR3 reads CASRGTGGGEKLFF. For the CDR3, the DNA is TGTGCCAGTAGGGGCACAGGGGGCGGCGAAAAACTGTTTTTT.

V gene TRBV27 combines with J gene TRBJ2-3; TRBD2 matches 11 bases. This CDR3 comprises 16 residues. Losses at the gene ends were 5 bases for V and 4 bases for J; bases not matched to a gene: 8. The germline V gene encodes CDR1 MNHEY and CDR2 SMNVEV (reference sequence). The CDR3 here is CASSQTSGSWADTQYF. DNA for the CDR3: TGTGCCAGCAGTCAAACTAGCGGGAGTTGGGCAGATACGCAGTATTTT.

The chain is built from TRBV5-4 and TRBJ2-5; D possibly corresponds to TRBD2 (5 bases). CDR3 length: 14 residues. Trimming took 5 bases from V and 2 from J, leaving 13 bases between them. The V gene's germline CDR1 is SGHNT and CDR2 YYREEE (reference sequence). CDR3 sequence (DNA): TGTGCCAGCAGTCACTGGGTAGCGCAAGAGACCCAGTACTTC. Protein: CASSHWVAQETQYF.

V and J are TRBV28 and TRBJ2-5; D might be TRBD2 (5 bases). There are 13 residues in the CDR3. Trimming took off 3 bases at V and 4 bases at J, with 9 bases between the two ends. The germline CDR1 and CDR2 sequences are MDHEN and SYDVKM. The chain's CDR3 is CASSFEGPETQYF. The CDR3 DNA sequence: TGTGCCAGCAGTTTTGAGGGCCCAGAGACCCAGTACTTC. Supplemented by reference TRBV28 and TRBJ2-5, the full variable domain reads DVKVTQSSRYLVKRTGEKVFLECVQDMDHENMFWYRQDPGLGLRLIYFSYDVKMKEKGDIPEGYSVSREKKERFSLILESASTNQTSMYLCASSFEGPETQYFGPGTRLLVL.

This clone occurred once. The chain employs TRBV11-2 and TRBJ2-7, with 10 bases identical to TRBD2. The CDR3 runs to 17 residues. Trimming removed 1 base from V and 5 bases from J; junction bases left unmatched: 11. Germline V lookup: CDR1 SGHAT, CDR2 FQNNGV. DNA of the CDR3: TGTGCCAGCAGCTTAGTTGCTAGCGGGGGCCGACGGGACGAGCAGTACTTC. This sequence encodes CASSLVASGGRRDEQYF. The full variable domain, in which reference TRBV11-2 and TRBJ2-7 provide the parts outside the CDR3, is EAGVAQSPRYKIIEKRQSVAFWCNPISGHATLYWYQQILGQGPKLLIQFQNNGVVDDSQLPKDRFSAERLKGVDSTLKIQPAKLEDSAVYLCASSLVASGGRRDEQYFGPGTRLTVT.

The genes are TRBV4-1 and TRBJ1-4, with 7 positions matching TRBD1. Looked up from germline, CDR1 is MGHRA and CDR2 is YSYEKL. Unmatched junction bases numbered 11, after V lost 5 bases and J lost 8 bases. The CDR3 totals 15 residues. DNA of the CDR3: TGCGCCAGCAGCGTAGGACAGGAGGCTGGAGAAAAACTGTTTTTT. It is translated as CASSVGQEAGEKLFF.

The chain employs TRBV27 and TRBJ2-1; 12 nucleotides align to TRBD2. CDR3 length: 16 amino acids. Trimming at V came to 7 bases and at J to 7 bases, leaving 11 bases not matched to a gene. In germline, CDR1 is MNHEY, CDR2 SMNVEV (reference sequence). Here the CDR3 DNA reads TGTGCCAGCACCCGACTAGCGGGAGCGGGGGGGAATGAGCAGTTCTTC. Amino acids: CASTRLAGAGGNEQFF.

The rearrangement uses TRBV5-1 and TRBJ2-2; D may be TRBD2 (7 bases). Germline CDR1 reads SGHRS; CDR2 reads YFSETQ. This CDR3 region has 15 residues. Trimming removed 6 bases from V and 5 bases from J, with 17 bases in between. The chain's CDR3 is CASNPDRRGTGELFF. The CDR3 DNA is TGCGCCAGCAACCCAGACAGGCGGGGGACCGGGGAGCTGTTTTTT.

The CDR3 DNA reads TGTGCCAGCAGTTTGAGTACTTTATCCGGCTACACCTTC. It specifies CASSLSTLSGYTF. The chain couples TRBV28 to TRBJ1-2; D call uncertain. The CDR3 contains 13 residues. CDR1 is MDHEN and CDR2 is SYDVKM in the germline V gene. V was clipped by 3 bases and J by 8 bases, with 13 bases between them.

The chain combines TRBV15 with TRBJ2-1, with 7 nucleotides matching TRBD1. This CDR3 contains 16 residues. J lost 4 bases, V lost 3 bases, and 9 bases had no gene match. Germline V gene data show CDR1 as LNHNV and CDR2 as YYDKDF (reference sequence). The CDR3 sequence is CATSRKKDRHYNEQFF. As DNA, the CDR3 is TGTGCCACCAGCAGGAAGAAGGACAGGCATTACAATGAGCAGTTCTTC.

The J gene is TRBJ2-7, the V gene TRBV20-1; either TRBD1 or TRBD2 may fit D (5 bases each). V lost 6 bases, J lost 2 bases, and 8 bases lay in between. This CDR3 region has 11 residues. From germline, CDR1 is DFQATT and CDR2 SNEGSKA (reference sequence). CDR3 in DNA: TGCAGTGCACGGGACCCCTACGAGCAGTACTTC. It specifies CSARDPYEQYF.

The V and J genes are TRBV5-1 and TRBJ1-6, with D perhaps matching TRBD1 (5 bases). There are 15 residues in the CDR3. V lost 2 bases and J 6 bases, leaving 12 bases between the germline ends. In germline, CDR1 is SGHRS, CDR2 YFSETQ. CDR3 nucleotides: TGCGCCAGCAGCTTAAGGGGTAGGGGTAATTCACCCCTCCACTTT. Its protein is CASSLRGRGNSPLHF.

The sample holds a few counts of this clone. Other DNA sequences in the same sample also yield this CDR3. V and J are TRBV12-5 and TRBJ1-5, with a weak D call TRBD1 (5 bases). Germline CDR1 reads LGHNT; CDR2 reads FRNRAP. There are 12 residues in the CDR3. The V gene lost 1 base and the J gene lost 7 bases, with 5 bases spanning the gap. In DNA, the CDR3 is TGTGCTAGTGGTTTGGGGGGCCAGCCCCAGCATTTT. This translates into CASGLGGQPQHF.

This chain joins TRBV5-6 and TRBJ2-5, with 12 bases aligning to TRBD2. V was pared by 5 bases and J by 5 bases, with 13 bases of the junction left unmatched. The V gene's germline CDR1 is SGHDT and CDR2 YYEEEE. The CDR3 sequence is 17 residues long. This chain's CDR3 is CASRTGTSGWLPETQYF. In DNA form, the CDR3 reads TGTGCCAGCAGAACCGGGACTAGCGGGTGGCTGCCGGAGACCCAGTACTTC.

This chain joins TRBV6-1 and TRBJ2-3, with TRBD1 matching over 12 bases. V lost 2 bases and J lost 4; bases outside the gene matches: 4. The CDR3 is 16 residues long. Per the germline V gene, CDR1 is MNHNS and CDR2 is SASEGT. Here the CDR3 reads CASSEFGTGGPDTQYF. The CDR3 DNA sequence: TGTGCCAGCAGTGAATTCGGGACAGGGGGCCCAGATACGCAGTATTTT.

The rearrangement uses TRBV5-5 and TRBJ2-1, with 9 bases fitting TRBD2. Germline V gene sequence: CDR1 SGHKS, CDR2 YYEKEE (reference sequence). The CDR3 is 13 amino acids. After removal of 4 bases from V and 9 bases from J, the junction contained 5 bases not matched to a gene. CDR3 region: CASSPGTSSEQFF. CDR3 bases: TGTGCCAGCAGCCCCGGGACTAGCAGTGAGCAGTTCTTC. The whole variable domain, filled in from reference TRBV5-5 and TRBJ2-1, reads DAGVTQSPTHLIKTRGQQVTLRCSPISGHKSVSWYQQVLGQGPQFIFQYYEKEERGRGNFPDRFSARQFPNYSSELNVNALLLGDSALYLCASSPGTSSEQFFGPGTRLTVL.

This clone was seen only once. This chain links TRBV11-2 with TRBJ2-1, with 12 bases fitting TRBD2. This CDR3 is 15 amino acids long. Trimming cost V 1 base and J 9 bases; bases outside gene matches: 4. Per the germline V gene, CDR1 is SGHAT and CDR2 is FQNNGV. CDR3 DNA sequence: TGTGCCAGCAGCTTAGCACTAGCGGGGGGTCGTGAGCAGTTCTTC. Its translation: CASSLALAGGREQFF.

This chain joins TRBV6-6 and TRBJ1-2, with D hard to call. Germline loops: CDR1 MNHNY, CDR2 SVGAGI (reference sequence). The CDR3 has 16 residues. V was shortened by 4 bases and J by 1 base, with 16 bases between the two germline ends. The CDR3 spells CASSSGGRSLNYGYTF. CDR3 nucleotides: TGTGCCAGCAGTTCGGGAGGACGGTCCCTTAACTATGGCTACACCTTC.

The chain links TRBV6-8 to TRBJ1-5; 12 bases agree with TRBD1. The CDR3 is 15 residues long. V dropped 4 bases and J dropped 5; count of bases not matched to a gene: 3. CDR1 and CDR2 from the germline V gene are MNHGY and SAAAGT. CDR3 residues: CASSSGTGGDQPQHF. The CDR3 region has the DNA TGTGCCAGCAGTTCTGGGACAGGGGGCGATCAGCCCCAGCATTTT.